The 21 T cell receptor beta chains in this list originate from one sample, sequenced in a study of metastatic and nonmetastatic thyroid tumors. No patient had received any treatment before thyroid surgery. TCRdb re-called clones via MiXCR from the PCR reads. The table lists approximately 10,000 clones, about 15% of them singletons, with 4.5% to 6% in the top ten. The material sequenced was blood. All receptors come from a female donor with papillary thyroid cancer or a benign thyroid nodule (not recorded which). Some clones in this sample may be carry-over from other donors' samples.

This clone has a count of ten or more. The V and J genes are TRBV10-3 and TRBJ1-3; D call uncertain. This CDR3 has 14 amino acids. Looked up from germline, CDR1 is ENHRY and CDR2 is SYGVKD. Trimming pared 4 bases from V and 4 bases from J, leaving 11 bases between. CDR3 loop: CAISASDIGNTIYF. The CDR3 DNA reads as TGTGCCATCAGTGCGTCAGATATAGGAAACACCATATATTTT.

The V gene is TRBV5-6, the J gene TRBJ1-6; D may be TRBD1 (5 bases). CDR3 size: 16 residues. V was cut by 1 base and J by 9 bases, with 17 bases left in between. Germline lookup yields CDR1 SGHDT and CDR2 YYEEEE. CDR3 amino acids: CASSLWGQQDSSPLHF. In DNA form, the CDR3 reads TGTGCCAGCAGCTTGTGGGGTCAACAGGATAGTTCACCCCTCCACTTT.

This clone has a handful of counts. J is TRBJ2-1 and V is TRBV6-1; TRBD1 aligns across 9 bases. The CDR3 is 16 amino acids. The trim removed 6 bases at V and 4 bases at J, leaving 10 bases unmatched. Germline loops: CDR1 MNHNS, CDR2 SASEGT. CDR3 in DNA: TGTGCCAGCAGCCGATCGGGACAGGGACCTTACAATGAGCAGTTCTTC. It yields the protein CASSRSGQGPYNEQFF.

This clone was seen at least ten times. The chain links TRBV11-2 to TRBJ2-4; 9 nucleotides match TRBD2. Losses at the gene ends were 1 base for V and 7 bases for J; bases not matched to a gene: 8. CDR1 is SGHAT, CDR2 FQNNGV, per germline. This CDR3 has 16 residues. CDR3 sequence reads: CASSLGSRTSVNIQYF. The CDR3 DNA sequence: TGTGCCAGCAGCTTAGGATCGAGGACTAGCGTGAACATTCAGTACTTC.

The rearrangement uses TRBV20-1 and TRBJ1-4; 9 nucleotides line up with TRBD1. CDR1 and CDR2 from the germline V gene are DFQATT and SNEGSKA (reference sequence). V lost 7 bases, J lost 7 bases, and 10 bases stayed unmatched. The CDR3 consists of 14 residues. The CDR3 DNA sequence: TGCAGTGTTGATTCGGGACAGGGCTTTGAAAAACTGTTTTTT. Amino acids: CSVDSGQGFEKLFF.

In this sample, this clone is medium-sized. The CDR3 sequence is CASSEARGAQTEAFF. As DNA, the CDR3 is TGTGCCAGCAGTGAAGCGCGGGGGGCGCAGACTGAAGCTTTCTTT. The chain uses TRBV2 and TRBJ1-1; tentatively, D is TRBD1 (6 bases). The CDR3 sequence is 15 residues long. V was clipped by 0 bases and J by 5 bases, with 13 bases between them. Per germline, CDR1 SNHLY and CDR2 FYNNEI.

V gene TRBV9 combines with J gene TRBJ2-2, with D perhaps TRBD1 (5 bases). The CDR3 is 16 amino acids. Germline CDR1 SGDLS, CDR2 YYNGEE. V was cut by 4 bases and J by 6 bases, with 19 bases left in between. The CDR3 DNA reads TGTGCCAGCAGCCTTCGGACATGGTGGTATTCCGGGGAGCTGTTTTTT. This translates into CASSLRTWWYSGELFF.

The V and J genes are TRBV4-2 and TRBJ2-3; 8 bases match TRBD2. V lost 0 bases, J lost 1 base, and 6 bases stayed unmatched. Germline CDR1 LGHNA, CDR2 YNFKEQ. The CDR3 covers 17 residues. The CDR3, as DNA: TGTGCCAGCAGCCAAGACTACGCGGGGGGAGGCACAGATACGCAGTATTTT. Translated: CASSQDYAGGGTDTQYF.

In its sample, this clone ranks as medium-sized. The J gene is TRBJ2-7, the V gene TRBV10-3, with TRBD2 identical over 10 bases. Per the germline V gene, CDR1 is ENHRY and CDR2 is SYGVKD. With 2 bases clipped from V and 4 bases from J, the junction kept 5 bases outside the gene matches. The CDR3 contains 15 residues. DNA of the CDR3: TGTGCCATCAGTGAGGTAGGACTAGCGGTGTACGAGCAGTACTTC. Its translation: CAISEVGLAVYEQYF.

This clone was observed a few times. A junction end diverges from the germline sequence, so it may reflect a read error. In DNA form, the CDR3 reads TGTGCCAGTAGTATGGGAATTTACACCGGGGAGCTGTTCTTT. It yields the protein CASSMGIYTGELFF. The chain has TRBV19 and TRBJ2-2, with D perhaps TRBD2 (5 bases). From germline, CDR1 is LNHDA and CDR2 SQIVND (reference sequence). The CDR3 consists of 14 residues.

In its sample, this clone is medium-sized. The chain carries TRBV12-3 or TRBV12-4 and TRBJ1-5; D call uncertain. The CDR3 is 11 amino acids. V was shortened by 4 bases and J by 5 bases, with 3 bases between the two germline ends. The CDR3 protein is CASSSDQPQHF. CDR3 nucleotides: TGTGCCAGCAGTTCGGATCAGCCCCAGCATTTT.

There are many counts of this clone. This chain links TRBV4-2 with TRBJ2-1; D may be TRBD2 (5 bases). Germline-derived CDR1 and CDR2 are LGHNA and YNFKEQ. V was clipped by 4 bases and J by 13 bases, with 11 bases between them. There are 11 residues in the CDR3. The CDR3 protein is CASSRLQHQFF. CDR3 in DNA: TGTGCCAGCAGCCGACTACAGCATCAGTTCTTC.

This clone is medium-sized (0.01 to 0.1%) in the sample. The genes are TRBV15 and TRBJ2-6; D is unresolved. The V and J ends lost 0 bases and 0 bases respectively, with 6 bases between them. CDR3 length: 16 residues. Germline assignment: CDR1 LNHNV and CDR2 YYDKDF (reference sequence). DNA for the CDR3: TGTGCCACCAGCAGAGAGACGGGCTCTGGGGCCAACGTCCTGACTTTC. As protein: CATSRETGSGANVLTF.

This clone is medium-sized within its sample. The V call is TRBV4-2, the J call TRBJ1-2, with a possible D match to TRBD1 (5 bases). CDR3 length: 16 amino acids. Germline CDR1 reads LGHNA; CDR2 reads YNFKEQ. The V end lost 0 bases, the J end lost 5 bases, and 16 bases lay between the germline ends. CDR3 protein: CASSQELGEPVYGYTF. The CDR3, as DNA: TGTGCCAGCAGCCAAGAACTAGGGGAACCAGTGTATGGCTACACCTTC.

The sample holds many counts of this clone. This may be a read error: a much more frequent sequence differs by one nucleotide. V usage is TRBV11-2 and J usage is TRBJ1-6; D gene uncertain. V was cut by 8 bases and J by 0 bases, with 17 bases left in between. Per germline, CDR1 SGHAT and CDR2 FQNNGV. The CDR3 has 17 residues. The CDR3 spells CASGQSPPSSYNSPLHF. CDR3 nucleotides: TGTGCCAGCGGCCAATCTCCGCCGAGCTCCTATAATTCACCCCTCCACTTT.

This clone is termed medium-sized. The chain combines TRBV19 with TRBJ1-3; D gene unclear. Germline lookup yields CDR1 LNHDA and CDR2 SQIVND (reference sequence). Trimming cost V 5 bases and J 8 bases, with 19 bases left between them. The CDR3 has 15 amino acids. CDR3 DNA: TGTGCCAGTAGTGCCGACCCGTATATGGTAGACACCATATATTTT. This codes for CASSADPYMVDTIYF.

The chain combines TRBV28 with TRBJ1-1; 7 bases align to TRBD1. Losses at the gene ends were 3 bases for V and 5 bases for J; bases not matched to a gene: 9. Germline assignment: CDR1 MDHEN and CDR2 SYDVKM. This CDR3 region has 15 residues. The CDR3 nucleotides read TGTGCCAGCAGTTTTGGTGTGCAGGGGGGGACTGAAGCTTTCTTT. It translates to CASSFGVQGGTEAFF.

This clone was observed a few times. The gene calls are TRBV3-1 and TRBJ2-7, with 7 bases that match TRBD1. The CDR3 extends over 18 amino acids. Germline V CDR1 and CDR2: LGHDT, YNNKEL (reference sequence). The V gene end was trimmed by 4 bases and the J gene end by 0 bases; junction bases not matched to a gene: 15. The CDR3 DNA follows: TGTGCCAGCAGCCCCGCCTCCTCCAGGGGGAGACACTCCTACGAGCAGTACTTC. Encoded protein: CASSPASSRGRHSYEQYF.

This clone was counted only a few times. The final CDR3 position lacks the conserved phenylalanine or tryptophan, pointing to a likely read error. The chain employs TRBV10-1 and TRBJ2-1, with a tentative D call TRBD1 (5 bases). Germline assignment: CDR1 WNHNN and CDR2 SYGVQD (reference sequence). The CDR3 loop spans 15 amino acids. Trimming shortened V by 0 bases and J by 7 bases, and 13 bases separated the two germline ends. CDR3 sequence (DNA): TGCGCCAGCAGTGAGTCCAGGGTAAACGCGAATGAGCAGTTCTCC. Translation: CASSESRVNANEQFS.

This clone was found a few times. The rearrangement uses TRBV6-4 and TRBJ2-6, with D perhaps TRBD2 (7 bases). V lost 5 bases to trimming and J lost 1 base, with 21 bases between them. CDR1 is MRHNA and CDR2 is SNTAGT in the germline V gene. The CDR3 covers 19 residues. DNA for the CDR3: TGTGCCAGCAGTCTTCCGGGGGGACAACCCCAGTCTGGGGCCAACGTCCTGACTTTC. Encoded protein: CASSLPGGQPQSGANVLTF.

This clone has just a few counts. This chain links TRBV10-1 with TRBJ1-5; no clear D. V lost 2 bases, J lost 6 bases, and 14 bases lay in between. This CDR3 contains 15 residues. Germline lookup yields CDR1 WNHNN and CDR2 SYGVQD (reference sequence). In nucleotides, the CDR3 is TGCGCCAGCAGTGAGGCGGATGGCTATTGTCAGCCCCAGCATTTT. It yields the protein CASSEADGYCQPQHF.